The present T cell receptor (beta chain) was sequenced within a study of blood T cell repertoires in COVID-19. About the research overall: Sample material is recorded as cDNA or gDNA derived from T cells, B-cell-depleted T cells, or PBMCs.

In the study's own analysis: Scientists estimated how many nucleated cells there were by amplifying reference gene primers. Data came from immunoSEQ multiplex PCR; TCRdb stores just in-frame clones and leaves some out. The DNA was the basis for D and trimming; V, J and clone size are from that table. The sample yields 250,000 to 300,000 clones, around 88% seen once. Seattle patients were enrolled while actively infected and followed longitudinally. Germline values: CDR1 ENHRY, CDR2 SYGVKD. V was cut by 3 bases and J by 0 bases, with 12 bases left in between. The CDR3 consists of 16 residues. The chain couples TRBV10-3 to TRBJ1-5; no clear D gene. Sequenced material: peripheral blood. This TCR came from a woman between 65 and 79 years old with COVID-19, enrolled during active disease. CDR3: CAISDPDGYSNQPQHF. CDR3 nucleotides: TGTGCCATCAGTGACCCTGACGGGTATAGCAATCAGCCCCAGCATTTT.